One and the same sample provided the 22 T cell receptor beta chains below, sequenced in a study of blood T cell repertoires in COVID-19 (dated by TCRdb to about 2020). The protocol used for the library was the immunoSEQ multiplex PCR assay. Not all clones reach the TCRdb copy of this immuneACCESS table, which keeps in-frame sequences only. Checked studies attribute under half of the gap to unresolved V genes and leave the rest unexplained. The sample table contains fewer than 250,000 clones; only one count was recorded for more than 75% of them. Clones ranked in the top ten supply 5.5% to 8.5% of the sample. Sequences were obtained from PBMCs or T cells enriched from blood (not recorded which). These receptors were obtained from a man aged 25-40 years in a cohort exposed to, infected with or recovered from COVID-19 (not recorded which).

This chain links TRBV5-1 with TRBJ2-7, with D perhaps TRBD1 (5 bases). CDR1 is SGHRS and CDR2 is YFSETQ in the germline V gene. V shed 0 bases and J shed 3 bases, with 10 bases lying between them. This CDR3 has 14 amino acids. This CDR3 is CASSLEGTGYEQYF. The DNA for the CDR3 is TGCGCCAGCAGCTTGGAAGGAACAGGCTACGAGCAGTACTTC.

The chain uses TRBV13 and TRBJ2-1; D possibly corresponds to TRBD2 (6 bases). CDR1 PRHDT and CDR2 FYEKMQ come from the germline V gene (reference sequence). The germline V and J ends were trimmed by 0 bases and 8 bases, with 8 bases remaining between them. The CDR3 runs to 13 residues. As DNA, the CDR3 is TGTGCCAGCAGCTTAGGAGGCGGGGATGAGCAGTTCTTC. Its protein product is CASSLGGGDEQFF.

The chain links TRBV11-2 to TRBJ1-2; TRBD1 is a possible D gene (6 bases). The germline V gene has CDR1 SGHAT and CDR2 FQNNGV. V lost 1 base to trimming and J lost 3 bases, with 18 bases between them. CDR3 size: 17 residues. The DNA for the CDR3 is TGTGCCAGCAGCTTAGGGTTGCAGGGGCCGAGGTACTATGGCTACACCTTC. Translating it yields CASSLGLQGPRYYGYTF. Filled out from reference TRBV11-2 and TRBJ1-2, the complete variable domain reads EAGVAQSPRYKIIEKRQSVAFWCNPISGHATLYWYQQILGQGPKLLIQFQNNGVVDDSQLPKDRFSAERLKGVDSTLKIQPAKLEDSAVYLCASSLGLQGPRYYGYTFGSGTRLTVV.

The chain carries TRBV19 and TRBJ1-1; 7 nucleotides match TRBD1. The CDR3 covers 15 residues. Germline CDR1 is LNHDA and CDR2 is SQIVND (reference sequence). The V and J ends lost 3 bases and 7 bases, in that order; junction bases with no gene match: 11. CDR3 loop: CASSMRTGLSLEAFF. The CDR3 coding sequence is TGTGCCAGTAGTATGAGGACAGGCCTAAGTCTTGAAGCTTTCTTT.

The chain uses TRBV3-1 (or the pseudogene TRBV3-2) and TRBJ2-2, with D maybe TRBD1 (6 bases). The V gene lost 0 bases and the J gene lost 4 bases, with 24 bases spanning the gap. The CDR3 sequence is 20 residues long. CDR1 and CDR2 (germline): LGHDT, YNNKEL (reference sequence). The CDR3: CASSQEDGRQGGVGTGELFF. The DNA for the CDR3 is TGTGCCAGCAGCCAAGAGGACGGGCGCCAAGGGGGAGTCGGCACCGGGGAGCTGTTTTTT.

This rearrangement joins TRBV19 to TRBJ2-7; possibly TRBD1 for D (6 bases). V lost 3 bases and J lost 2, with 11 bases in between. The V gene's germline CDR1 is LNHDA and CDR2 SQIVND (reference sequence). The CDR3 length is 14 residues. DNA of the CDR3: TGTGCCAGTAGTATCCAGGGGTGGGCCTACGAGCAGTACTTC. Translating gives CASSIQGWAYEQYF. Full variable domain (outside the CDR3, taken from reference TRBV19 and TRBJ2-7): DGGITQSPKYLFRKEGQNVTLSCEQNLNHDAMYWYRQDPGQGLRLIYYSQIVNDFQKGDIAEGYSVSREKKESFPLTVTSAQKNPTAFYLCASSIQGWAYEQYFGPGTRLTVT.

The chain combines TRBV29-1 with TRBJ2-1; 7 bases align to TRBD2. V was clipped by 4 bases and J by 8 bases; unmatched bases: 8. The CDR3 totals 13 residues. Germline V lookup: CDR1 SQVTM, CDR2 ANQGSEA. CDR3 nucleotides: TGCAGCGTTGGCTGGTGGGAGGGCGATGAGCAGTTCTTC. Its translation is CSVGWWEGDEQFF.

This sequence joins TRBV3-1 (or the pseudogene TRBV3-2) and TRBJ2-7, with 12 bases matching TRBD2. Germline V lookup: CDR1 LGHDT, CDR2 YNNKEL (reference sequence). V lost 5 bases to trimming and J lost 5 bases; unmatched junction nucleotides: 4. This CDR3 region has 14 residues. The CDR3 bases are TGTGCCAGCAGCTCTAGCGGGAGGGTGCACGAGCAGTACTTC. Protein sequence: CASSSSGRVHEQYF.

The gene calls are TRBV7-2 and TRBJ2-7, with D possibly being TRBD2 (6 bases). CDR1 SGHTA and CDR2 FQGNSA come from the germline V gene. There are 15 residues in the CDR3. V dropped 5 bases and J dropped 0 bases, with 14 bases sitting between them. The CDR3 nucleotides are TGTGCCAGCAGCCCCGGGGTGGGAGGCTCCTACGAGCAGTACTTC. Residues: CASSPGVGGSYEQYF.

This clone was recorded only once. This chain joins TRBV18 and TRBJ2-2; perhaps TRBD2 as D (5 bases). Trimming took off 3 bases at V and 4 bases at J, with 12 bases between the two ends. Germline V gene data show CDR1 as KGHSH and CDR2 as LQKENI. The CDR3 covers 15 residues. The CDR3 DNA reads as TGTGCCAGCTCACCCCGGGATTCGGGCACCGGGGAGCTGTTTTTT. This gives the protein CASSPRDSGTGELFF. Filled out from reference TRBV18 and TRBJ2-2, the complete variable domain reads NAGVMQNPRHLVRRRGQEARLRCSPMKGHSHVYWYRQLPEEGLKFMVYLQKENIIDESGMPKERFSAEFPKEGPSILRIQQVVRGDSAAYFCASSPRDSGTGELFFGEGSRLTVL.

In this sample, this clone turned up a few times. The V gene is TRBV5-5, the J gene TRBJ2-7; 9 bases agree with TRBD1. The germline V gene has CDR1 SGHKS and CDR2 YYEKEE (reference sequence). J lost 4 bases, V lost 2 bases, and 7 bases had no gene match. This CDR3 contains 15 residues. The CDR3 spells CASSLAWDRVYEQYF. As DNA, the CDR3 is TGTGCCAGCAGCTTAGCCTGGGACAGGGTGTACGAGCAGTACTTC.

The chain recombines TRBV4-3 with TRBJ2-7; 8 bases are shared with TRBD2. V lost 1 base, J lost 2 bases, and 1 base stayed unmatched. Germline CDR1 reads LGHNA; CDR2 reads YSLEER. The CDR3 is 14 residues long. Here the CDR3 reads CASSQGRGAYEQYF. In nucleotides, the CDR3 is TGCGCCAGCAGCCAAGGGCGGGGGGCCTACGAGCAGTACTTC.

V usage is TRBV7-9 and J usage is TRBJ2-7; 9 nucleotides line up with TRBD2. In germline, CDR1 is SEHNR, CDR2 FQNEAQ (reference sequence). V lost 5 bases and J lost 7; bases outside the gene matches: 9. This CDR3 is built from 14 residues. Written as DNA, the CDR3 is TGTGCCAGCAGCCAGACTAGCGGTCTTGGGGAGCAGTACTTC. The encoded protein is CASSQTSGLGEQYF.

This CDR3 reads CASRDRQTDTQYF. As DNA, the CDR3 is TGTGCCAGCAGGGACAGACAGACAGATACGCAGTATTTT. The chain combines TRBV9 with TRBJ2-3; D possibly corresponds to TRBD1 (6 bases). Trimming pared 5 bases from V and 3 bases from J, leaving 10 bases between. Germline V gives CDR1 SGDLS, CDR2 YYNGEE. The length of the CDR3 is 13 residues.

The chain is built from TRBV7-2 and TRBJ1-1, with a tentative D call TRBD1 (6 bases). The CDR3 is 13 amino acids. Trimming shortened V by 5 bases and J by 5 bases, and 12 bases separated the two germline ends. The V gene's germline CDR1 is SGHTA and CDR2 FQGNSA. CDR3 sequence: CASSKRGGTEAFF. The CDR3 DNA is TGTGCCAGCAGCAAAAGGGGGGGAACTGAAGCTTTCTTT.

The J gene is TRBJ2-5, the V gene TRBV19; 8 bases are shared with TRBD1. CDR3 size: 17 residues. Germline V gene lookup returns CDR1 LNHDA and CDR2 SQIVND (reference sequence). V gave up 0 bases and J gave up 0 bases; unmatched junction bases: 6. CDR3 in amino acids: CASSIDVTGVYQETQYF. CDR3 nucleotides: TGTGCCAGTAGTATAGATGTGACAGGGGTCTACCAAGAGACCCAGTACTTC.

The chain is built from TRBV5-1 and TRBJ1-2, with a possible D match to TRBD1 (5 bases). With 4 bases removed from V and 1 base from J, the gap between germline ends came to 11 bases. Germline CDR1 is SGHRS and CDR2 is YFSETQ. The CDR3 length is 14 residues. Here the CDR3 reads CASSQGLYNYGYTF. CDR3 sequence (DNA): TGCGCCAGCAGCCAGGGACTATATAACTATGGCTACACCTTC. The complete variable domain, with remaining parts taken from reference TRBV5-1 and TRBJ1-2, reads KAGVTQTPRYLIKTRGQQVTLSCSPISGHRSVSWYQQTPGQGLQFLFEYFSETQRNKGNFPGRFSGRQFSNSRSEMNVSTLELGDSALYLCASSQGLYNYGYTFGSGTRLTVV.

This sequence joins TRBV4-1 and TRBJ2-6, with unresolved D. CDR1 is MGHRA and CDR2 is YSYEKL in the germline V gene. The ends were cut back, 1 base at V and 0 bases at J, with 7 bases in the middle. The CDR3 extends over 16 amino acids. For the CDR3, the DNA is TGCGCCAGCAGCCAAGGTGTAAACTCTGGGGCCAACGTCCTGACTTTC. It is translated as CASSQGVNSGANVLTF.

The V call is TRBV10-2, the J call TRBJ1-5; D possibly corresponds to TRBD1 (5 bases). CDR3 size: 15 residues. Deletions cut 0 bases from V and 3 bases from J, with 9 bases between. CDR1 is WSHSY and CDR2 is SAAADI in the germline V gene. The CDR3: CASSESRAYNQPQHF. CDR3 nucleotide sequence: TGCGCCAGCAGTGAGTCCAGGGCGTACAATCAGCCCCAGCATTTT.

The chain recombines TRBV4-1 with TRBJ2-7, with 7 bases aligning to TRBD1. Germline CDR1 and CDR2: MGHRA and YSYEKL. CDR3 length: 16 amino acids. Trimming cost V 3 bases and J 0 bases; bases outside gene matches: 8. CDR3 nucleotides: TGCGCCAGCAGCCAGGACGAGACAGGGAGCTCCTACGAGCAGTACTTC. Translated, it gives CASSQDETGSSYEQYF.

This clone turned up a few times. V is TRBV27 and J is TRBJ1-5; the D is unclear. Germline CDR1 MNHEY, CDR2 SMNVEV (reference sequence). Trimming shortened V by 3 bases and J by 4 bases, and 7 bases separated the two germline ends. The CDR3 consists of 13 residues. The CDR3 sequence is CASSFVPNQPQHF. CDR3 coding DNA: TGTGCCAGCAGTTTTGTCCCTAATCAGCCCCAGCATTTT.

The CDR3 nucleotides are TGTGCCAGCAGCTTAGCCGGGACTAGCGGGATCTATGAGCAGTTCTTC. It translates to CASSLAGTSGIYEQFF. The rearrangement links TRBV5-5 to TRBJ2-1; 13 bases align to TRBD2. The CDR3 runs 16 residues. Germline CDR1 reads SGHKS; CDR2 reads YYEKEE (reference sequence). The junction had 7 bases not matched to a gene; V was cut back by 2 bases and J by 8 bases.